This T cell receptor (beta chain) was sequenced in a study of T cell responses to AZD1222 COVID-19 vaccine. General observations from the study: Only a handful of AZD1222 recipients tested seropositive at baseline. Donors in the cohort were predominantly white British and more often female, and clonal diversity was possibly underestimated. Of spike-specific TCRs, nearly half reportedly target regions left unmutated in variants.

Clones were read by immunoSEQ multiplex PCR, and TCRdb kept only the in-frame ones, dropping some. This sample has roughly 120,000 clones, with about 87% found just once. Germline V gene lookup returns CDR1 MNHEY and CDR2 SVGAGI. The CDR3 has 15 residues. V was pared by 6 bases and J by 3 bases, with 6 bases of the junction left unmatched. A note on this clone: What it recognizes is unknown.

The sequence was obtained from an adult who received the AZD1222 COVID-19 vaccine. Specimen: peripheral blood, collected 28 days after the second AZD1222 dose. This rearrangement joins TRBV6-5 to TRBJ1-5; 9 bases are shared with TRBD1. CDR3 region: CASRVDRGINQPQHF. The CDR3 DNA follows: TGTGCCAGCAGGGTAGACAGGGGGATCAATCAGCCCCAGCATTTT.